Listed below are T cell receptor beta chains from one sample, sequenced in a study of identical twins. TCRdb re-derived calls from the 5' RACE reads in MiXCR, one entry per CDR3 protein. Among more than 400,000 distinct CDR3 sequences listed, 15% were seen once. This sample was shared with a second study, whose subject was yellow fever vaccine responses in identical twins.

Sequencing was performed on CD4+ T cells sorted from blood. All receptors derive from a woman in her late teens or twenties in good health. CDR3s include the opening cysteine and the closing phenylalanine or tryptophan. A D gene is named only where the DNA matches it firmly. Some rows mark clone size as missing; the rest say once, few, many or name a class of expanded clone.

TRBJ2-7,NA,TRBV27,NA,CASSLSRGVSYEQYF,TGTGCCAGCAGTTTATCGAGGGGGGTCTCGTACGAGCAGTACTTC
TRBJ2-1,NA,TRBV7-9,few,CASSSFLAAYNEQFF,TGTGCCAGCAGCTCCTTTCTTGCGGCTTACAATGAGCAGTTCTTC
TRBJ2-5,NA,TRBV11-2,few,CASSFPGLETQYF,TGTGCCAGCAGCTTCCCAGGGTTGGAGACCCAGTACTTC
TRBJ2-2,NA,TRBV9,few,CASSVALSLWEELFF,TGTGCCAGCAGCGTAGCCCTTTCTCTGTGGGAGGAGCTGTTTTTT
TRBJ2-1,TRBD1,TRBV5-1,NA,CASSLGQGVNNEQFF,TGCGCCAGCAGCTTGGGACAGGGGGTTAACAATGAGCAGTTCTTC
TRBJ2-5,NA,TRBV25-1,NA,CASSESGGEQETQYF,TGTGCCAGCAGTGAATCAGGGGGGGAGCAAGAGACCCAGTACTTC
TRBJ2-1,TRBD1,TRBV5-1,NA,CASSLGQGTGEQFF,TGCGCCAGCAGCTTAGGACAGGGAACGGGCGAGCAGTTCTTC
TRBJ2-5,NA,TRBV7-2,NA,CASSLAGLPGETQYF,TGTGCCAGCAGCTTAGCAGGTCTCCCAGGAGAGACCCAGTACTTC
TRBJ2-1,NA,TRBV7-9,NA,CASSFSPGYNEQFF,TGTGCCAGCAGCTTCTCCCCGGGCTACAATGAGCAGTTCTTC
TRBJ2-1,NA,TRBV5-1,few,CASSRDADNEQFF,TGCGCCAGCAGTAGGGATGCGGACAATGAGCAGTTCTTC
TRBJ2-7,NA,TRBV18,few,CASSPGQGLNGEQYF,TGTGCCAGCTCACCAGGGCAGGGTCTCAACGGGGAGCAGTACTTC
TRBJ2-2,NA,TRBV11-2,NA,CASSRRNGELFF,TGTGCCAGCAGCCGGAGAAACGGGGAGCTGTTTTTT
TRBJ2-3,NA,TRBV12-3/TRBV12-4,few,CASTGVGYSTDTQYF,TGTGCCAGCACCGGGGTAGGGTACTCCACAGATACGCAGTATTTT
TRBJ1-6,NA,TRBV12-3/TRBV12-4,many,CASRTELIGSPLHF,TGTGCCAGCAGAACTGAGTTAATTGGTTCACCCCTCCACTTT
TRBJ2-2,NA,TRBV10-3,few,CAISESRTPNTGELFF,TGTGCCATCAGTGAGTCCAGGACACCTAACACCGGGGAGCTGTTTTTT
TRBJ2-5,TRBD1,TRBV15,NA,CATRDRGLDQETQYF,TGTGCCACCAGGGACAGGGGCCTGGATCAAGAGACCCAGTACTTC
TRBJ2-5,TRBD2,TRBV24-1,few,CATSSAGGTGRWETQYF,TGTGCCACCAGCTCAGCGGGGGGGACGGGACGGTGGGAGACCCAGTACTTC
TRBJ2-3,TRBD2,TRBV24-1,few,CATRGLAGTADTQYF,TGTGCCACACGCGGACTAGCGGGAACGGCAGATACGCAGTATTTT
TRBJ2-2,TRBD1,TRBV3-1,NA,CASSRRTPGQGAGELFF,TGTGCCAGCAGCCGACGGACCCCGGGACAGGGAGCCGGGGAGCTGTTTTTT
TRBJ2-6,TRBD1,TRBV10-3,NA,CAITGTVTSGANVLTF,TGTGCCATCACCGGGACAGTTACTTCTGGGGCCAACGTCCTGACTTTC
TRBJ2-1,TRBD2,TRBV20-1,NA,CSAFSGGANEQFF,TGCAGTGCTTTCTCCGGGGGGGCAAATGAGCAGTTCTTC
TRBJ1-3,NA,TRBV18,NA,CASHARGGGNTIYF,TGTGCCAGCCATGCGAGGGGTGGTGGAAACACCATATATTTT
TRBJ2-7,NA,TRBV5-1,few,CASSISRAIYEQYF,TGCGCCAGCAGTATATCCAGGGCGATCTACGAGCAGTACTTC
TRBJ2-3,NA,TRBV2,NA,CASSLNGVSTDTQYF,TGTGCCAGCAGCCTGAATGGGGTTAGCACAGATACGCAGTATTTT
TRBJ2-3,NA,TRBV18,few,CASSPQGGISTDTQYF,TGTGCCAGCTCACCACAGGGGGGAATCAGCACAGATACGCAGTATTTT